One T cell receptor (beta chain) is described in this entry. Its target is unknown. These data come from a study of T cell responses to AZD1222 COVID-19 vaccine. Study outcomes and limitations: Two AZD1222 administrations were followed by greater Spike-specific TCR breadth and depth. The study sampled repertoires only after the peak T cell response.

Some second doses came at about 4 weeks and others at about 12 weeks; these were pooled. Data came from immunoSEQ multiplex PCR; TCRdb stores just in-frame clones and leaves some out. The data show around 120,000 clones, roughly 91% seen once. The starting material was peripheral blood, obtained 28 days after the second AZD1222 dose. The clonotype was recovered from an adult who received the AZD1222 COVID-19 vaccine.

This chain's CDR3 is CASSFDRAHQYF. CDR3 DNA sequence: TGTGCCAGCAGTTTCGACCGGGCCCACCAGTACTTC. The genes are TRBV6-2 or TRBV6-3 and TRBJ2-7, with no clear D. V was shortened by 4 bases and J by 10 bases, with 14 bases between the two germline ends. CDR1 MNHEY and CDR2 SVGEGT come from the germline V gene. CDR3 length: 12 amino acids.